A selection of T cell receptor beta chains follows, all from one sample in a study of cytomegalovirus exposure and HLA in healthy donors. Profiling relied on immunoSEQ multiplex PCR, and the TCRdb table lists in-frame clones only, not all of them. This table holds roughly 250,000 clones, about 86% found once. Sequenced input: PBMCs. These receptors came from a woman aged 25 to 39 in good health and CMV-seropositive. Each CDR3 is given with its conserved first and last residue. The order of the fields is J gene, D gene, V gene, clone size, CDR3 DNA, CDR3 protein. The D gene is left open where the match is weak. Expanded clones are given a class, and other clones once, few, many or no size at all.

J: TRBJ2-3
D: .
V: TRBV27
size: .
DNA: TGTGCCAGCAGTTTATACCCCGGGGGTGAGTTCACAGATACGCAGTATTTT
CDR3: CASSLYPGGEFTDTQYF

J: TRBJ2-1
D: .
V: TRBV5-6
size: .
DNA: TGTGCCAGCAGCTTGGCCCAGGGGCTTGCTGATGAGCAGTTCTTC
CDR3: CASSLAQGLADEQFF

J: TRBJ1-2
D: TRBD1
V: TRBV6-5
size: .
DNA: TGTGCCAGCACCCGGGACAGGTTCAACAGCTATGGCTACACCTTC
CDR3: CASTRDRFNSYGYTF

J: TRBJ2-1
D: TRBD2
V: TRBV29-1
size: .
DNA: TGCAGCACCTTGGGGACTAGCGGGAGGAATGAGCAGTTCTTC
CDR3: CSTLGTSGRNEQFF

J: TRBJ2-7
D: TRBD2
V: TRBV5-1
size: .
DNA: TGCGCCAGCAAGGACGCGGGAGGGGCCATGGAGCAGTACTTC
CDR3: CASKDAGGAMEQYF

J: TRBJ2-7
D: .
V: TRBV5-1
size: .
DNA: TGCGCCAGCAGCTCAGGATCCGGATCAACGTACGAGCAGTACTTC
CDR3: CASSSGSGSTYEQYF

J: TRBJ2-7
D: TRBD1
V: TRBV7-9
size: .
DNA: TGTGCCAGCAGCTTCCCACAGGGGGAGGTAACAAACGAGCAGTACTTC
CDR3: CASSFPQGEVTNEQYF

J: TRBJ2-1
D: .
V: TRBV19
size: .
DNA: TGTGCCAAACTAGCAGTATACAATGAGCAGTTCTTC
CDR3: CAKLAVYNEQFF

J: TRBJ1-2
D: .
V: TRBV5-1
size: once
DNA: TGCGCCAGCAGCATCGACAGAGCCCCTAGTATTAGCTACACCTTC
CDR3: CASSIDRAPSISYTF

J: TRBJ2-3
D: .
V: TRBV5-1
size: .
DNA: TGCGCCAGCAGCGGGGGGACAGCTAGCACAGATACGCAGTATTTT
CDR3: CASSGGTASTDTQYF

J: TRBJ1-2
D: .
V: TRBV19
size: .
DNA: TGTGCCAGTAGTCCAGGAAACGGCTACACCTTC
CDR3: CASSPGNGYTF